What follows are 27 T cell receptor beta chains derived from one specimen sequenced in a study of human T cells and chemical hapten exposure. TCRdb reanalysed the 5' RACE reads using MiXCR and keeps one entry per CDR3 protein. The sample shows 70,000 to 85,000 distinct CDR3 sequences, roughly 15% of them seen only once. Total RNA was isolated from unfractionated whole blood. The source of these receptors is a female donor in good health.

The chain has TRBV11-2 and TRBJ2-3, with unresolved D. With 3 bases removed from V and 2 bases from J, the gap between germline ends came to 3 bases. The CDR3 has 12 residues. CDR1 is SGHAT and CDR2 is FQNNGV in the germline V gene. In nucleotides, the CDR3 is TGTGCCAGCAGCTTCCACACAGATACGCAGTATTTT. Residues: CASSFHTDTQYF.

The chain couples TRBV20-1 to TRBJ2-1, with 10 bases matching TRBD2. Germline V gene data show CDR1 as DFQATT and CDR2 as SNEGSKA (reference sequence). This CDR3 contains 15 residues. Trimming at V came to 2 bases and at J to 5 bases, leaving 6 bases not matched to a gene. CDR3 in DNA: TGCAGTGCTAGATCGCCTAGCGGGGGAGACAATGAGCAGTTCTTC. Translating it yields CSARSPSGGDNEQFF.

This clonotype was detected a few times. CDR3 in amino acids: CASSQDRVASGGPQAKNIQYF. Here the CDR3 DNA reads TGCGCCAGCAGCCAAGATCGGGTAGCCAGCGGGGGCCCTCAAGCCAAAAACATTCAGTACTTC. The chain recombines TRBV4-1 with TRBJ2-4; 8 bases fit TRBD2. Germline lookup yields CDR1 MGHRA and CDR2 YSYEKL. The CDR3 runs to 21 residues. V lost 0 bases, J lost 0 bases, and 16 bases stayed unmatched.

V usage is TRBV29-1 and J usage is TRBJ1-1; D ambiguous. This CDR3 has 12 residues. V lost 6 bases to trimming and J lost 1 base, with 9 bases between them. CDR1 and CDR2 (germline): SQVTM, ANQGSEA. This chain's CDR3 is CSVAWGNTEAFF. As DNA, the CDR3 is TGCAGCGTAGCTTGGGGGAACACTGAAGCTTTCTTT.

The sample holds many counts of this clonotype. V usage is TRBV7-2 and J usage is TRBJ2-3; 8 bases align to TRBD2. Germline V gene sequence: CDR1 SGHTA, CDR2 FQGNSA. J gave up 4 bases and V 4 bases, and 4 bases lay outside the gene matches. The CDR3 has 14 residues. CDR3 in DNA: TGTGCCAGCAGCTCCGGACTAGCCCCAGATACGCAGTATTTT. Translated, it gives CASSSGLAPDTQYF.

In nucleotides, the CDR3 is TGCGCCAGCAGCCAAGAACTAGGAGACACTGAAGCTTTCTTT. Translated, it gives CASSQELGDTEAFF. This chain uses TRBV4-3 with TRBJ1-1; no firm D call. Deletions cut 0 bases from V and 3 bases from J, with 8 bases between. The V gene's germline CDR1 is LGHNA and CDR2 YSLEER. The CDR3 runs 14 residues.

The chain couples TRBV6-2 or TRBV6-3 to TRBJ1-5, with 8 bases fitting TRBD1. Per germline, CDR1 MNHEY and CDR2 SVGEGT. With V trimmed by 4 bases and J by 2 bases, 7 bases remained unmatched. This CDR3 region has 16 residues. CDR3 DNA: TGTGCCAGCAGTTCGGGACAGGTTTGGGGCAATCAGCCCCAGCATTTT. It codes for CASSSGQVWGNQPQHF.

This clonotype was counted between two and nine times. CDR3 nucleotides: TGTGCCACCCCCGGGACAGGACAGGCTGAATCACCCCTCCACTTT. It specifies CATPGTGQAESPLHF. V gene TRBV7-9 combines with J gene TRBJ1-6, with TRBD1 matching 8 bases. The CDR3 runs 15 residues. Germline CDR1 and CDR2: SEHNR and FQNEAQ (reference sequence). With V trimmed by 10 bases and J by 10 bases, 15 bases remained unmatched.

This clonotype occurred a few times. The chain recombines TRBV5-1 with TRBJ2-7, with 8 bases lining up with TRBD1. The CDR3 covers 13 residues. V gave up 6 bases and J gave up 7 bases; unmatched junction bases: 9. Germline assignment: CDR1 SGHRS and CDR2 YFSETQ. Here the CDR3 reads CASTAQGAREQYF. For the CDR3, the DNA is TGCGCCAGCACGGCTCAGGGGGCGCGGGAGCAGTACTTC.

The rearrangement uses TRBV6-2 or TRBV6-3 and TRBJ2-5; 9 bases fit TRBD2. Trimming removed 7 bases from V and 2 bases from J; junction bases left unmatched: 11. The CDR3 totals 16 residues. Germline-derived CDR1 and CDR2 are MNHEY and SVGEGT. In nucleotides, the CDR3 is TGTGCCAGCACTAAGAGGATAGCGGGAGCACAAGAGACCCAGTACTTC. It translates to CASTKRIAGAQETQYF.

V and J are TRBV3-1 and TRBJ1-3, with D maybe TRBD1 (5 bases). The CDR3 length is 17 residues. Trimming cost V 4 bases and J 0 bases, with 16 bases left between them. Germline CDR1 reads LGHDT; CDR2 reads YNNKEL (reference sequence). The CDR3 DNA reads TGTGCCAGCAGCCCGTTTTCCCCAGGGAGCTCTGGAAACACCATATATTTT. Its translation is CASSPFSPGSSGNTIYF.

The chain uses TRBV28 and TRBJ1-2, with 9 bases lining up with TRBD1. V trimming: 8 bases; J trimming: 2 bases; junction bases outside the gene matches: 12. CDR1 is MDHEN, CDR2 SYDVKM, per germline. The CDR3 has 16 residues. CDR3 in DNA: TGTGCCAGCTACTCCGGGACAGGGCGACAAAACTATGGCTACACCTTC. This sequence encodes CASYSGTGRQNYGYTF.

This chain joins TRBV24-1 and TRBJ1-1; perhaps TRBD1 as D (5 bases). The CDR3 has 14 residues. Germline V gene lookup returns CDR1 KGHDR and CDR2 SFDVKD. Deletions cut 7 bases from V and 7 bases from J, with 18 bases between. This CDR3 is CATRAGGEASEAFF. CDR3 DNA sequence: TGTGCCACCAGGGCGGGGGGTGAGGCGAGTGAAGCTTTCTTT.

This clonotype was detected only a few times. The chain has TRBV7-9 and TRBJ2-3; 9 nucleotides line up with TRBD2. This CDR3 comprises 18 residues. Trimming took 5 bases from V and 3 from J; bases not matched to a gene: 15. Germline CDR1 SEHNR, CDR2 FQNEAQ (reference sequence). The CDR3, as DNA: TGTGCCAGCAGCCAATCGGCGCGGCTAGCGGGAAAGACAGATACGCAGTATTTT. Translating it yields CASSQSARLAGKTDTQYF.

This chain connects TRBV20-1 to TRBJ2-7; D is perhaps TRBD1 (6 bases). The germline V gene encodes CDR1 DFQATT and CDR2 SNEGSKA (reference sequence). The CDR3 extends over 14 amino acids. The V and J ends lost 3 bases and 2 bases respectively, with 14 bases between them. CDR3 bases: TGCAGTGCTAGTTACCCGACAGGTACCTACGAGCAGTACTTC. The encoded protein is CSASYPTGTYEQYF.

This chain connects TRBV6-6 to TRBJ2-1; D is ambiguous. The germline V and J ends were trimmed by 0 bases and 0 bases, with 9 bases remaining between them. Germline CDR1 is MNHNY and CDR2 is SVGAGI (reference sequence). The CDR3 is made up of 16 amino acids. The CDR3: CASSYSRISSYNEQFF. Written as DNA, the CDR3 is TGTGCCAGCAGTTACTCGAGGATAAGCTCCTACAATGAGCAGTTCTTC.

J is TRBJ2-7 and V is TRBV18; D is unresolved. Germline values: CDR1 KGHSH, CDR2 LQKENI. The germline V and J ends were trimmed by 6 bases and 7 bases, with 13 bases remaining between them. The CDR3 covers 12 residues. CDR3 sequence reads: CASSQSSSEQYF. The DNA for the CDR3 is TGTGCCAGCTCTCAGAGTTCGAGTGAGCAGTACTTC.

This clonotype appeared a few times. The chain uses TRBV5-4 and TRBJ2-3; unclear D gene. The V end was cut by 0 bases, the J end by 2 bases, with 1 base between. Germline assignment: CDR1 SGHNT and CDR2 YYREEE (reference sequence). This CDR3 has 12 amino acids. For the CDR3, the DNA is TGTGCCAGCAGCTTGGCCACAGATACGCAGTATTTT. Translation gives CASSLATDTQYF.

The CDR3 loop is CASGRTGGASALHF. The DNA of the CDR3 is TGTGCCAGCGGCAGAACAGGGGGCGCATCGGCCCTCCACTTT. The chain combines TRBV3-1 with TRBJ1-6; 9 positions match TRBD1. The V gene end was trimmed by 8 bases and the J gene end by 14 bases; junction bases not matched to a gene: 13. The CDR3 sequence is 14 residues long. CDR1 and CDR2 from the germline V gene are LGHDT and YNNKEL (reference sequence).

The chain carries TRBV7-8 and TRBJ1-1, with D unresolved. There are 11 residues in the CDR3. Germline values: CDR1 SGHVS, CDR2 FQNEAQ. The CDR3 spells CAAGSYTEAFF. CDR3 sequence (DNA): TGTGCAGCAGGCAGCTACACTGAAGCTTTCTTT.

The V call is TRBV5-1, the J call TRBJ1-1, with D unresolved. This CDR3 is 13 amino acids long. Germline CDR1 and CDR2: SGHRS and YFSETQ. V lost 0 bases, J lost 7 bases, and 10 bases lay in between. CDR3 amino acids: CASSLEQQNEAFF. CDR3 sequence (DNA): TGCGCCAGCAGCTTGGAACAGCAAAATGAAGCTTTCTTT.

The chain links TRBV7-2 to TRBJ2-5; no clear D gene. From germline, CDR1 is SGHTA and CDR2 FQGNSA. The CDR3 spans 12 residues. Trimming shortened V by 8 bases and J by 1 base, and 8 bases separated the two germline ends. The chain's CDR3 is CASAWAQETQYF. CDR3 nucleotides: TGTGCCAGCGCCTGGGCCCAAGAGACCCAGTACTTC. The full variable domain, rest sourced from reference TRBV7-2 and TRBJ2-5, is GAGVSQSPSNKVTEKGKDVELRCDPISGHTALYWYRQSLGQGLEFLIYFQGNSAPDKSGLPSDRFSAERTGGSVSTLTIQRTQQEDSAVYLCASAWAQETQYFGPGTRLLVL.

This clonotype is judged medium-sized. The chain recombines TRBV7-9 with TRBJ2-2; D gene ambiguous. This CDR3 spans 14 amino acids. CDR1 SEHNR and CDR2 FQNEAQ come from the germline V gene (reference sequence). Trimming cost V 5 bases and J 1 base, with 8 bases left between them. The DNA for the CDR3 is TGTGCCAGCAGCGCCGAGTTGAACACCGGGGAGCTGTTTTTT. Amino acid sequence: CASSAELNTGELFF.

The rearrangement joins TRBV12-3 or TRBV12-4 to TRBJ2-3; TRBD2 agrees at 9 bases. V lost 6 bases to trimming and J lost 1 base; unmatched junction nucleotides: 5. This CDR3 region has 15 residues. CDR3 region: CASRERGAGTDTQYF. The CDR3, as DNA: TGTGCCAGCAGGGAGCGGGGGGCGGGCACAGATACGCAGTATTTT.

CDR3 sequence: CATRGSSADTQYF. DNA of the CDR3: TGTGCCACCCGGGGTAGCAGCGCAGATACGCAGTATTTT. The chain is built from TRBV6-2 or TRBV6-3 and TRBJ2-3; tentatively, D is TRBD2 (5 bases). V gave up 10 bases and J gave up 4 bases, with 15 bases separating them. Germline CDR1 reads MNHEY; CDR2 reads SVGEGT. The CDR3 sequence is 13 residues long.

This clonotype was detected only a few times. The chain joins TRBV7-9 to TRBJ2-1; either TRBD1 or TRBD2 may fit D (5 bases each). CDR1 and CDR2 from the germline V gene are SEHNR and FQNEAQ (reference sequence). The length of the CDR3 is 15 residues. V gave up 3 bases and J gave up 5 bases, with 14 bases separating them. CDR3 nucleotide sequence: TGTGCCAGCAGCTTCAAGGTGCAGGGACACAATGAGCAGTTCTTC. Translated, it gives CASSFKVQGHNEQFF.

The rearrangement joins TRBV7-2 to TRBJ1-1; 8 bases agree with TRBD1. V lost 5 bases to trimming and J lost 4 bases; unmatched junction nucleotides: 9. In germline, CDR1 is SGHTA, CDR2 FQGNSA. There are 15 residues in the CDR3. The CDR3 is CASSVQGAGSTEAFF. For the CDR3, the DNA is TGTGCCAGCAGCGTTCAGGGGGCAGGAAGCACTGAAGCTTTCTTT. Complete variable domain (other parts from reference TRBV7-2 and TRBJ1-1): GAGVSQSPSNKVTEKGKDVELRCDPISGHTALYWYRQSLGQGLEFLIYFQGNSAPDKSGLPSDRFSAERTGGSVSTLTIQRTQQEDSAVYLCASSVQGAGSTEAFFGQGTRLTVV.